Below, 2 T cell receptor beta chains from the same sample are listed, as sequenced in a study of chemoradiotherapy in HPV16-positive cancers. Measured with immunoSEQ multiplex PCR; TCRdb has only the in-frame clones, and not every one. The sample consists of 1,900 or so clones, under 90% of them appearing once. The specimen was tumor tissue, collected from a patient who underwent chemoradiotherapy. These receptors all come from a human donor with HPV-associated anogenital cancer.

J is TRBJ1-4 and V is TRBV18; no clear D. Germline CDR1 and CDR2: KGHSH and LQKENI. This CDR3 is 13 amino acids long. Trimming left V 8 bases short and J 5 bases short, with 12 bases between. CDR3 nucleotide sequence: TGTGCCAGCCTGACCGGATCGAATGAAAAACTGTTTTTT. Encoded protein: CASLTGSNEKLFF.

The chain employs TRBV9 and TRBJ1-2; TRBD1 aligns across 8 bases. Germline V CDR1 and CDR2: SGDLS, YYNGEE. The CDR3 covers 17 residues. Trimming at V came to 2 bases and at J to 3 bases, leaving 12 bases not matched to a gene. The CDR3 loop reads CASSVARDRLPHYGYTF. In nucleotides, the CDR3 is TGTGCCAGCAGCGTTGCCCGGGACAGGCTACCCCACTATGGCTACACCTTC.